Below, 3 T cell receptor beta chains from the same sample are listed, as sequenced in a study of shared clonotypes between healthy human individuals. Measured with immunoSEQ multiplex PCR; TCRdb has only the in-frame clones, and not every one. Among hundreds of thousands of clones listed, 90% to 95% were seen once. Naive-designated CD8 cells lacked CD45RO, were positively enriched for CCR7, and omitted terminally differentiated effector memory CD45RA+ cells. The sample consisted of naive CD8+ T cells sorted from blood. The source of these receptors is a woman in her thirties in good health.

The chain recombines TRBV7-9 with TRBJ1-1; D is undetermined. CDR3 length: 15 residues. Trimming left V 7 bases short and J 8 bases short, with 23 bases between. The germline gives CDR1 SEHNR, CDR2 FQNEAQ (reference sequence). DNA for the CDR3: TGTGCCAGCACCCCACCGGAGATGGCGGGCGCCGAAGCTTTCTTT. It specifies CASTPPEMAGAEAFF.

This chain joins TRBV27 and TRBJ1-5; possible D gene TRBD1, 5 bases. The ends were cut back, 8 bases at V and 1 base at J, with 18 bases in the middle. This CDR3 is 16 amino acids long. The germline CDR1 and CDR2 sequences are MNHEY and SMNVEV (reference sequence). CDR3 coding DNA: TGTGCCAGCTCACCGTGGACAACCCTGAGCAATCAGCCCCAGCATTTT. The encoded protein is CASSPWTTLSNQPQHF.

The chain combines TRBV9 with TRBJ1-4; no clear D. This CDR3 region has 15 residues. Germline V gene sequence: CDR1 SGDLS, CDR2 YYNGEE. The V gene lost 4 bases and the J gene lost 8 bases, with 18 bases spanning the gap. The chain's CDR3 is CASSPAGWSGEKLFF. CDR3 nucleotide sequence: TGTGCCAGCAGCCCAGCCGGGTGGTCTGGCGAAAAACTGTTTTTT. The full variable domain, with the rest looked up from reference TRBV9 and TRBJ1-4, is DSGVTQTPKHLITATGQRVTLRCSPRSGDLSVYWYQQSLDQGLQFLIQYYNGEERAKGNILERFSAQQFPDLHSELNLSSLELGDSALYFCASSPAGWSGEKLFFGSGTQLSVL.